A selection of T cell receptor beta chains follows, all from one sample in a study of OX40 agonist ivuxolimab in advanced cancers. The protocol was immunoSEQ multiplex PCR, while the TCRdb copy is restricted to in-frame clones and leaves out a portion. The table lists 34,000 or so clones, roughly 76% of them singletons. Material: CD4+ or CD8+ T cells sorted from blood, obtained in a trial of the OX40 agonist ivuxolimab. Receptor source: an adult with an advanced solid tumor such as melanoma, head and neck, liver or kidney cancer. The conserved cysteine and the conserved F or W are not part of the CDR3 here.

cdr3_aa: ASSIPLNYTSGTYEQY
v_call: TRBV21-1
j_call: TRBJ2-7

cdr3_aa: ASSLDGGKNIQY
v_call: TRBV7-9
j_call: TRBJ2-4

cdr3_aa: AISESEGPQPQH
v_call: TRBV10-3
j_call: TRBJ1-5

cdr3_aa: ASSQTSQGDYEQY
v_call: TRBV4-1
j_call: TRBJ2-7

cdr3_aa: SVLSGANVLT
v_call: TRBV29-1
j_call: TRBJ2-6

cdr3_aa: ASSQASGDTDTQY
v_call: TRBV4-2
j_call: TRBJ2-3

cdr3_aa: ASSLSGSNEKLF
v_call: TRBV7-3
j_call: TRBJ1-4

cdr3_aa: ASSPGGPDYNEQF
v_call: TRBV5-4
j_call: TRBJ2-1

cdr3_aa: GGRLPQH
v_call: TRBV29-1
j_call: TRBJ1-5

cdr3_aa: ASRDRWEQY
v_call: TRBV28
j_call: TRBJ2-7

cdr3_aa: ASGLGRATDTQY
v_call: TRBV12-5
j_call: TRBJ2-3

cdr3_aa: ASSDAGQGSQPQH
v_call: TRBV6-6
j_call: TRBJ1-5

cdr3_aa: ASSPIPGGRQETQY
v_call: TRBV18
j_call: TRBJ2-5

cdr3_aa: SAKPYEQY
v_call: TRBV20-1
j_call: TRBJ2-7

cdr3_aa: ASIRLGRVAEAF
v_call: TRBV5-6
j_call: TRBJ1-1

cdr3_aa: ASSLALRTGELF
v_call: TRBV5-5
j_call: TRBJ2-2

cdr3_aa: ASSRLSGSSYNEQF
v_call: TRBV7-8
j_call: TRBJ2-1

cdr3_aa: ASSQEPTGGNQPQH
v_call: TRBV4-1
j_call: TRBJ1-5

cdr3_aa: ASSPRGLYGYT
v_call: TRBV6-5
j_call: TRBJ1-2

cdr3_aa: ASMVDTGELF
v_call: TRBV28
j_call: TRBJ2-2

cdr3_aa: ASTILQGAIGYT
v_call: TRBV2
j_call: TRBJ1-2

cdr3_aa: ASSRTGVSYNEQF
v_call: TRBV27
j_call: TRBJ2-1

cdr3_aa: ASSHREELF
v_call: TRBV6-6
j_call: TRBJ2-2

cdr3_aa: ASSLTGYEQF
v_call: TRBV11-1
j_call: TRBJ2-1

cdr3_aa: ASSFIRARGDGYT
v_call: TRBV27
j_call: TRBJ1-2

cdr3_aa: ASSPPSGGRSYNEQF
v_call: TRBV11-2
j_call: TRBJ2-1

cdr3_aa: ASKPTSGHNEQF
v_call: TRBV7-3
j_call: TRBJ2-1

cdr3_aa: AISESRGQQETQY
v_call: TRBV10-3
j_call: TRBJ2-5

cdr3_aa: ASREGQGNYSPLH
v_call: TRBV6-5
j_call: TRBJ1-6